Reported below is one T cell receptor (beta chain). One end of the junction is discordant with germline, which a read error may explain. The data originate from a study of identical twins. CDR3 size: 14 residues. The germline V gene has CDR1 DFQATT and CDR2 SNEGSKA (reference sequence). TCRdb independently ran MiXCR on the 5' RACE reads; one entry per CDR3 protein. This table holds a few hundred thousand distinct CDR3 sequences, approximately 24% found once. This sample was also put to use in a study of T cells expressing NK-cell markers.

This sequence originates from a woman aged 18-29 years in good health. The genes are TRBV20-1 and TRBJ2-1; possible D gene TRBD1, 6 bases. The sample taken for sequencing was CD4+ T cells sorted from blood. This CDR3 reads CCASVTGREGEQFF. CDR3 DNA: TGCTGTGCTAGTGTGACAGGTAGAGAGGGTGAGCAGTTCTTC.